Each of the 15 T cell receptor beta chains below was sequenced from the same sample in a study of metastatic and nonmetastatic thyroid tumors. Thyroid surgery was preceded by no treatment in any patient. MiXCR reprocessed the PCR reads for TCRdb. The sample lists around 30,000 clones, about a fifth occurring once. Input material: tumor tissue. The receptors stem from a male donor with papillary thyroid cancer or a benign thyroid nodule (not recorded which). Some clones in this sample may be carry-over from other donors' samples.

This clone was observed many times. The CDR3 spells CSAATSAYEQYF. In DNA form, the CDR3 reads TGCAGTGCTGCTACTAGCGCCTACGAGCAGTACTTC. The chain recombines TRBV20-1 with TRBJ2-7; 7 bases are shared with TRBD2. Germline CDR1 and CDR2: DFQATT and SNEGSKA (reference sequence). The V segment lost 5 bases and the J segment 2 bases; nucleotides outside the gene matches: 3. This CDR3 is built from 12 residues.

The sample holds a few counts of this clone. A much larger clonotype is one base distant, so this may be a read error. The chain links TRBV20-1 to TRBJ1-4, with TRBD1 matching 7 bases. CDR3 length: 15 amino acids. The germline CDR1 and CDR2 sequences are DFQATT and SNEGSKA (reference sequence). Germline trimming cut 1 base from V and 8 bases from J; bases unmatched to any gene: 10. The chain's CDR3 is CSARGAWTGPEKLFF. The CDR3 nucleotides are TGCAGTGCTAGAGGTGCCTGGACAGGACCGGAAAAACTGTTTTTT.

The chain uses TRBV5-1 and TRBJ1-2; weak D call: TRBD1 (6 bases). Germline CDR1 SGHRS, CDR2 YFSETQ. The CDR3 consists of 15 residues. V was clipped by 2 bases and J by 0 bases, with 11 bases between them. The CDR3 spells CASSFGQSPNYGYTF. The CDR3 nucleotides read TGCGCCAGCAGCTTCGGACAGTCCCCTAACTATGGCTACACCTTC.

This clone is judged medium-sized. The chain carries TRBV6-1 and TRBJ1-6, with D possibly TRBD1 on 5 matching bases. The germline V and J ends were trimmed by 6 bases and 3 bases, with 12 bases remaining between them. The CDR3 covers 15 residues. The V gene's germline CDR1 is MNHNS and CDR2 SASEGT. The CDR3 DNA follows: TGTGCCAGCAGAAGGGGACGGAGCTATAATTCACCCCTCCACTTT. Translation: CASRRGRSYNSPLHF.

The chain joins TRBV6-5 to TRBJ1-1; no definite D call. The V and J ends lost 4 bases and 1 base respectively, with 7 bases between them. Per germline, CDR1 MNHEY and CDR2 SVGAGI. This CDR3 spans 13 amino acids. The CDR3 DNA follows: TGTGCCAGCAGTTCAACGCAGAACACTGAAGCTTTCTTT. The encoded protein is CASSSTQNTEAFF.

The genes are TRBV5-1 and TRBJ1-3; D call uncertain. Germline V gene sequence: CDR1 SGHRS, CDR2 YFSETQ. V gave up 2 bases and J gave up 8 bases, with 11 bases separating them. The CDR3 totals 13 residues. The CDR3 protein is CASSLGTPDTIYF. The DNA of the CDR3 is TGCGCCAGCAGCTTAGGTACACCCGACACCATATATTTT.

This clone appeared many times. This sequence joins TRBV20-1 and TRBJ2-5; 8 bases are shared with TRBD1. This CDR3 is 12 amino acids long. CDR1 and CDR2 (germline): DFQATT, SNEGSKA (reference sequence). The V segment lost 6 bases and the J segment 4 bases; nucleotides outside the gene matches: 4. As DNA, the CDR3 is TGCAGTGCGAATACAGGGGGAGAGACCCAGTACTTC. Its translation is CSANTGGETQYF.

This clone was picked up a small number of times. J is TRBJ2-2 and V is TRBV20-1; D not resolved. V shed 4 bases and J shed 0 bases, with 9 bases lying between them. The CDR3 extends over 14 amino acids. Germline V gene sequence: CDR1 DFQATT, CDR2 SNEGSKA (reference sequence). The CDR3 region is CSATRPSNTGELFF. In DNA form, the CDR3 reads TGCAGTGCTACTAGGCCCTCGAACACCGGGGAGCTGTTTTTT.

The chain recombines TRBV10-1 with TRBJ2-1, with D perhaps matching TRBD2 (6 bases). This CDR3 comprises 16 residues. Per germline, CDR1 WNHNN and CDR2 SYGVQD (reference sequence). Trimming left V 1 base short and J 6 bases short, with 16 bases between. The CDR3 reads CASSELVLGGSNEQFF. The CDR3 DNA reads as TGCGCCAGCAGTGAGTTAGTGCTGGGAGGATCCAATGAGCAGTTCTTC.

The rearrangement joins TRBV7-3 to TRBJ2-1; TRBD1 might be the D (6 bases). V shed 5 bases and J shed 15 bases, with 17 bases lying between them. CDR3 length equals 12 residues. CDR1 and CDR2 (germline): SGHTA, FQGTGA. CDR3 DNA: TGTGCCAGCAGCCCAACAGGGAGACTATGGTTCTTC. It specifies CASSPTGRLWFF.

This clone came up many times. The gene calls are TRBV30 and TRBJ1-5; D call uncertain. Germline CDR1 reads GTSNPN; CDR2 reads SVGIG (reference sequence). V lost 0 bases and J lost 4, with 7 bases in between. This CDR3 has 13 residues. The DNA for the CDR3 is TGTGCCTGGAGTGTACGGGGAAATCAGCCCCAGCATTTT. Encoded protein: CAWSVRGNQPQHF.

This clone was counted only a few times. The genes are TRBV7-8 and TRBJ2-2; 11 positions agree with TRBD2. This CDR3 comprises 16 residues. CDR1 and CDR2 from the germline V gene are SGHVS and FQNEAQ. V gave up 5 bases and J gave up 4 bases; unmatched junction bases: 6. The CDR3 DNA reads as TGTGCCAGCAGCCCCCTAGCGGGAGGAGCCACCGGGGAGCTGTTTTTT. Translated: CASSPLAGGATGELFF.

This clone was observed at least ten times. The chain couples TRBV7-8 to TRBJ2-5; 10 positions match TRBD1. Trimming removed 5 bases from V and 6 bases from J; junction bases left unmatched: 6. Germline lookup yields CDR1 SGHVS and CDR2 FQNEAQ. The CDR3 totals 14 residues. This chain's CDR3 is CASSVGTGVKTQYF. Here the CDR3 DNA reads TGTGCCAGCAGCGTAGGGACAGGGGTAAAGACCCAGTACTTC.

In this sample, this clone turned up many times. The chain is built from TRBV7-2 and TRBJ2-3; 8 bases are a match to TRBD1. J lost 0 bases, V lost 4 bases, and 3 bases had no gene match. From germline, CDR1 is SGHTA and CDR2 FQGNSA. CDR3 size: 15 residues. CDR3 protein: CASSYRTGSTDTQYF. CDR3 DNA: TGTGCCAGCAGCTACCGGACAGGGAGCACAGATACGCAGTATTTT.

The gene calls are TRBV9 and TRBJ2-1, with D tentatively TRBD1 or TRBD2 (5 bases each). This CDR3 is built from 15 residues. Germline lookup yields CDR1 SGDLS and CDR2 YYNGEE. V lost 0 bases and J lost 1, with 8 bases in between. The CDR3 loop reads CASSVDGGSYNEQFF. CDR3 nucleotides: TGTGCCAGCAGCGTAGATGGGGGATCCTACAATGAGCAGTTCTTC.